The 28 T cell receptor beta chains below all came from one sample that was sequenced in a study of blood T cell repertoires in COVID-19. TCRdb's table, derived via immunoSEQ multiplex PCR, lists solely in-frame clones and lacks some. Of roughly 200,000 clones in the sample, 80% to 90% were seen once. Sequenced input: PBMCs or T cells enriched from blood (not recorded which). The receptors were sampled from a woman in her 40s with acute COVID-19.

This clone was counted once. V is TRBV4-1 and J is TRBJ1-1; no firm D call. V lost 6 bases and J lost 1, with 15 bases in between. The CDR3 is 15 amino acids. Germline V CDR1 and CDR2: MGHRA, YSYEKL. Here the CDR3 reads CASRPTWRENTEAFF. The CDR3 coding sequence is TGCGCCAGCAGACCTACTTGGCGGGAGAACACTGAAGCTTTCTTT.

This clone was detected a few times. CDR3 coding DNA: TGCGCCAGCAGCCCTACCCGTTGGCGGATTTACGAGCAGTACTTC. As protein: CASSPTRWRIYEQYF. This chain connects TRBV5-1 to TRBJ2-7, with D unclear. This CDR3 spans 15 amino acids. V was cut by 4 bases and J by 4 bases, with 18 bases left in between. Germline CDR1 is SGHRS and CDR2 is YFSETQ.

This clone was recorded once. The rearrangement links TRBV5-8 to TRBJ1-1, with a possible D match to TRBD1 (6 bases). V gave up 4 bases and J gave up 0 bases, with 13 bases separating them. The CDR3 loop spans 15 amino acids. Germline V gives CDR1 SGHTS, CDR2 YDEGEE. CDR3 region: CASSPRQVVNTEAFF. Written as DNA, the CDR3 is TGTGCCAGCAGCCCAAGACAGGTAGTGAACACTGAAGCTTTCTTT.

The chain employs TRBV5-8 and TRBJ2-7, with 9 bases fitting TRBD1. The germline V gene has CDR1 SGHTS and CDR2 YDEGEE. The CDR3 has 15 amino acids. J gave up 4 bases and V 2 bases, and 7 bases lay outside the gene matches. CDR3 sequence: CASSLPGTGSYEQYF. CDR3 bases: TGTGCCAGCAGCTTACCCGGGACAGGGTCTTACGAGCAGTACTTC.

V is TRBV28 and J is TRBJ2-2; 10 nucleotides agree with TRBD1. The V gene end was trimmed by 8 bases and the J gene end by 6 bases; junction bases not matched to a gene: 3. Germline values: CDR1 MDHEN, CDR2 SYDVKM. The CDR3 length is 13 residues. The CDR3, as DNA: TGTGCCAGCGGAGGACAGGGGGCCGGGGAGCTGTTTTTT. This sequence encodes CASGGQGAGELFF.

The chain joins TRBV19 to TRBJ1-1, with no clear D. The CDR3 is 12 amino acids. V was clipped by 6 bases and J by 6 bases, with 11 bases between them. From germline, CDR1 is LNHDA and CDR2 SQIVND (reference sequence). In DNA, the CDR3 is TGTGCCAGTAGAGTTAGTGGGCCTGAAGCTTTCTTT. Encoded protein: CASRVSGPEAFF.

The chain links TRBV11-1 to TRBJ2-7, with TRBD1 matching over 7 bases. Germline values: CDR1 SGHAT, CDR2 FQDESV (reference sequence). CDR3 length: 15 amino acids. Germline trimming cut 6 bases from V and 2 bases from J; bases unmatched to any gene: 10. CDR3 sequence reads: CASRNSGTDTYEQYF. CDR3 DNA sequence: TGTGCCAGCAGAAATTCCGGGACAGACACCTACGAGCAGTACTTC.

The chain has TRBV12-5 and TRBJ1-3; D might be TRBD1 (6 bases). This CDR3 region has 19 residues. The V gene's germline CDR1 is LGHNT and CDR2 FRNRAP. V was pared by 0 bases and J by 1 base, with 19 bases between. The CDR3 DNA reads as TGTGCTAGTGGTTTGGTACTGGGACACCCATCCCAGTCTGGAAACACCATATATTTT. It translates to CASGLVLGHPSQSGNTIYF.

The chain joins TRBV11-2 to TRBJ2-1; 7 nucleotides match TRBD2. The V and J ends lost 4 bases and 0 bases, in that order; junction bases with no gene match: 6. The germline gives CDR1 SGHAT, CDR2 FQNNGV. The CDR3 contains 16 residues. The CDR3 spells CASSSTQRGSYNEQFF. The CDR3 coding sequence is TGTGCCAGCAGCTCGACACAGCGGGGCTCCTACAATGAGCAGTTCTTC.

This rearrangement joins TRBV15 to TRBJ1-3; possible D gene TRBD1, 5 bases. Germline lookup yields CDR1 LNHNV and CDR2 YYDKDF (reference sequence). The germline V and J ends were trimmed by 0 bases and 0 bases, with 12 bases remaining between them. This CDR3 spans 17 amino acids. CDR3: CATSREHGGNSGNTIYF. The DNA for the CDR3 is TGTGCCACCAGCAGAGAACATGGGGGGAACTCTGGAAACACCATATATTTT.

This sequence joins TRBV29-1 and TRBJ1-2; 7 bases line up with TRBD1. CDR1 SQVTM and CDR2 ANQGSEA come from the germline V gene. V shed 0 bases and J 3 bases; nucleotides not matched to a gene: 4. The CDR3 is 14 amino acids. The CDR3 DNA reads TGCAGCGTTGAAGATAAGGGGACAGACTATGGCTACACCTTC. It specifies CSVEDKGTDYGYTF.

The genes are TRBV3-1 (or the pseudogene TRBV3-2) and TRBJ2-2; no clear D gene. The germline CDR1 and CDR2 sequences are LGHDT and YNNKEL (reference sequence). The CDR3 totals 12 residues. V lost 4 bases to trimming and J lost 8 bases, with 8 bases between them. The DNA of the CDR3 is TGTGCCAGCAGCCCAGACCCGGGGGAGCTGTTTTTT. Amino acid sequence: CASSPDPGELFF.

The J gene is TRBJ1-1, the V gene TRBV5-6, with D tentatively TRBD1 (5 bases). CDR3 length: 13 amino acids. CDR1 is SGHDT, CDR2 YYEEEE, per germline. V was pared by 0 bases and J by 10 bases, with 13 bases between. The DNA for the CDR3 is TGTGCCAGCAGCTTGGCCCAGGGTTTCGTAGCTTTCTTT. It is translated as CASSLAQGFVAFF. The full variable domain, with the rest looked up from reference TRBV5-6 and TRBJ1-1, is DAGVTQSPTHLIKTRGQQVTLRCSPKSGHDTVSWYQQALGQGPQFIFQYYEEEERQRGNFPDRFSGHQFPNYSSELNVNALLLGDSALYLCASSLAQGFVAFFGQGTRLTVV.

The chain has TRBV6-6 and TRBJ1-6, with 8 nucleotides matching TRBD1. Per the germline V gene, CDR1 is MNHNY and CDR2 is SVGAGI (reference sequence). The CDR3 covers 16 residues. The ends lost 5 bases at V and 6 bases at J; junction bases unmatched: 9. The CDR3 coding sequence is TGTGCCAGCAGTCGAGTACAGGGGGTCGCTAATTCACCCCTCCACTTT. The encoded protein is CASSRVQGVANSPLHF.

This clone was seen just once. The chain is built from TRBV6-1 and TRBJ2-1; 10 nucleotides line up with TRBD1. With 3 bases clipped from V and 9 bases from J, the junction kept 14 bases outside the gene matches. The CDR3 loop spans 17 amino acids. Germline CDR1 reads MNHNS; CDR2 reads SASEGT. CDR3 protein: CASSDFSTGGPLPEQFF. The CDR3 nucleotides read TGTGCCAGCAGTGACTTCTCGACAGGGGGCCCACTACCTGAGCAGTTCTTC.

The V and J genes are TRBV28 and TRBJ2-5, with 8 bases fitting TRBD1. Germline lookup yields CDR1 MDHEN and CDR2 SYDVKM. This CDR3 region has 15 residues. Unmatched junction bases numbered 11, after V lost 6 bases and J lost 5 bases. The CDR3 DNA follows: TGTGCCAGCAGCCACTCCGGGACAGGAGAGGAGACCCAGTACTTC. Translated: CASSHSGTGEETQYF.

The rearrangement uses TRBV7-8 and TRBJ2-7; tentative D call: TRBD2 (6 bases). Germline assignment: CDR1 SGHVS and CDR2 FQNEAQ. Between the trimmed V and J ends, which lost 5 bases and 3 bases, there was a span of 17 bases. This CDR3 has 15 residues. The CDR3 region is CASSRGPVGGYEQYF. The CDR3 DNA follows: TGTGCCAGCAGCCGAGGCCCAGTGGGGGGCTACGAGCAGTACTTC.

In DNA, the CDR3 is TGTGCCACTAACGACAGGGTGCCAGATACGCAGTATTTT. Amino acids: CATNDRVPDTQYF. The chain joins TRBV15 to TRBJ2-3; 7 bases line up with TRBD1. J lost 4 bases, V lost 9 bases, and 7 bases had no gene match. The CDR3 extends over 13 amino acids. Germline V gene lookup returns CDR1 LNHNV and CDR2 YYDKDF (reference sequence). Full variable domain (missing parts from reference TRBV15 and TRBJ2-3): DAMVIQNPRYQVTQFGKPVTLSCSQTLNHNVMYWYQQKSSQAPKLLFHYYDKDFNNEADTPDNFQSRRPNTSFCFLDIRSPGLGDTAMYLCATNDRVPDTQYFGPGTRLTVL.

This chain connects TRBV12-3 or TRBV12-4 to TRBJ2-3; D ambiguous. CDR3 size: 13 residues. Trimming pared 5 bases from V and 3 bases from J, leaving 9 bases between. As DNA, the CDR3 is TGTGCCAGCAGTCCTACGACTACAGATACGCAGTATTTT. This translates into CASSPTTTDTQYF.

The chain links TRBV4-1 to TRBJ2-5; D possibly corresponds to TRBD2 (7 bases). Germline assignment: CDR1 MGHRA and CDR2 YSYEKL. V shed 0 bases and J shed 1 base, with 9 bases lying between them. The CDR3 loop spans 15 amino acids. The CDR3 DNA follows: TGCGCCAGCAGCCAAGAGGGGGGGGCCCAAGAGACCCAGTACTTC. It translates to CASSQEGGAQETQYF.

The chain combines TRBV4-1 with TRBJ2-7; 10 bases align to TRBD1. The V gene's germline CDR1 is MGHRA and CDR2 YSYEKL. The ends lost 3 bases at V and 9 bases at J; junction bases unmatched: 14. The CDR3 contains 16 residues. This CDR3 is CASSHSGTGASSGQYF. The CDR3, as DNA: TGCGCCAGCAGCCACTCGGGGACAGGGGCCTCCAGTGGGCAGTACTTC.

The J gene is TRBJ2-5, the V gene TRBV10-2, with 10 positions matching TRBD2. CDR3 length: 14 residues. Germline V gene lookup returns CDR1 WSHSY and CDR2 SAAADI. After removal of 5 bases from V and 4 bases from J, the junction contained 4 bases not matched to a gene. In DNA form, the CDR3 reads TGCGCCAGCAGTTCAGCGGGGGGGGCAGAGACCCAGTACTTC. Encoded protein: CASSSAGGAETQYF.

The chain employs TRBV24-1 and TRBJ2-1, with TRBD1 matching 10 bases. V shed 4 bases and J 7 bases; nucleotides not matched to a gene: 6. CDR1 is KGHDR and CDR2 is SFDVKD in the germline V gene. The CDR3 is made up of 15 amino acids. The CDR3 loop is CATSDPRQGANEQFF. The DNA for the CDR3 is TGTGCCACCAGTGACCCTAGACAGGGGGCAAATGAGCAGTTCTTC.

This sequence joins TRBV5-1 and TRBJ2-2; 7 bases match TRBD1. The CDR3 runs to 14 residues. Germline V gene sequence: CDR1 SGHRS, CDR2 YFSETQ. With V trimmed by 9 bases and J by 6 bases, 11 bases remained unmatched. DNA of the CDR3: TGCGCCACACGGGACAGCCCTGGGGCCGGGGAGCTGTTTTTT. Protein: CATRDSPGAGELFF.

CDR3 amino acids: CAWTHWAEGTEAFF. The CDR3 DNA reads as TGTGCCTGGACCCACTGGGCAGAGGGCACTGAAGCTTTCTTT. The genes are TRBV30 and TRBJ1-1; the D is unclear. Germline CDR1 is GTSNPN and CDR2 is SVGIG (reference sequence). Trimming removed 4 bases at V and 4 bases at J, with 16 bases between. This CDR3 has 14 residues.

This sequence joins TRBV19 and TRBJ2-1; 7 positions match TRBD2. The trim removed 7 bases at V and 1 base at J, leaving 13 bases unmatched. The CDR3 has 17 residues. Germline V gives CDR1 LNHDA, CDR2 SQIVND (reference sequence). CDR3: CASKKVRGRGSYNEQFF. In DNA, the CDR3 is TGTGCCAGTAAAAAAGTCCGCGGGAGAGGGTCCTACAATGAGCAGTTCTTC.

This clone was seen only once. This sequence joins TRBV27 and TRBJ2-7; 11 nucleotides line up with TRBD1. The ends lost 3 bases at V and 5 bases at J; junction bases unmatched: 6. The CDR3 loop spans 15 amino acids. Germline assignment: CDR1 MNHEY and CDR2 SMNVEV (reference sequence). The CDR3 spells CASSLRGQGAHEQYF. DNA of the CDR3: TGTGCCAGCAGTTTGCGTGGACAGGGGGCCCACGAGCAGTACTTC.

V is TRBV30 and J is TRBJ2-7; TRBD1 matches at 8 bases. The germline CDR1 and CDR2 sequences are GTSNPN and SVGIG (reference sequence). After removal of 0 bases from V and 7 bases from J, the junction contained 11 bases not matched to a gene. CDR3 length: 15 residues. CDR3 region: CAWSVKTGALREQYF. The CDR3 nucleotides read TGTGCCTGGAGTGTCAAGACAGGGGCCCTGAGGGAGCAGTACTTC.